Shown below are 2 T cell receptor beta chains from a single sample sequenced in a study of T cell responses to AZD1222 COVID-19 vaccine. Profiled with immunoSEQ multiplex PCR; TCRdb holds only in-frame clones, not every one. The sample has fewer than 85,000 clones, about 91% seen once. The sample was peripheral blood, taken on day 0 of AZD1222 vaccination. The receptors come from an adult in good health.

This chain links TRBV4-1 with TRBJ2-5; unclear D gene. V was cut by 1 base and J by 4 bases, with 13 bases left in between. Germline lookup yields CDR1 MGHRA and CDR2 YSYEKL. This CDR3 has 15 residues. CDR3: CASSQVQRGSETQYF. CDR3 coding DNA: TGCGCCAGCAGCCAAGTTCAGCGTGGGTCAGAGACCCAGTACTTC.

The chain has TRBV9 and TRBJ2-7; TRBD1 matches at 9 bases. The germline CDR1 and CDR2 sequences are SGDLS and YYNGEE. The CDR3 extends over 14 amino acids. V lost 4 bases to trimming and J lost 1 base; unmatched junction nucleotides: 3. The DNA for the CDR3 is TGTGCCAGCAGCCCCGGGACAGGGTCCTACGAGCAGTACTTC. Amino acid sequence: CASSPGTGSYEQYF.